These 15 T cell receptor beta chains came from one sample sequenced in a study of CD8 T cells in Susac syndrome. It was with random hexamers that 0.5 to 1 ug RNA was reverse transcribed. TCRdb used MiXCR to reprocess the immunoSEQ multiplex PCR reads, holding one entry per CDR3 protein. Of 200,000 to 300,000 distinct CDR3 sequences listed, over 85% are singletons. The sequenced sample consisted of CD4+ T cells from PBMCs. The origin of the receptors is a human donor with multiple sclerosis.

The chain joins TRBV19 to TRBJ2-7; the D call may be TRBD1 or TRBD2 (5 bases each). The germline V and J ends were trimmed by 5 bases and 3 bases, with 11 bases remaining between them. The CDR3 runs 13 residues. Germline assignment: CDR1 LNHDA and CDR2 SQIVND (reference sequence). CDR3 nucleotide sequence: TGTGCCAGTAGTTCCACAGGACTCTACGAGCAGTACTTC. Amino acids: CASSSTGLYEQYF. The whole variable domain, filled in from reference TRBV19 and TRBJ2-7, reads DGGITQSPKYLFRKEGQNVTLSCEQNLNHDAMYWYRQDPGQGLRLIYYSQIVNDFQKGDIAEGYSVSREKKESFPLTVTSAQKNPTAFYLCASSSTGLYEQYFGPGTRLTVT.

This chain links TRBV20-1 with TRBJ1-2, with TRBD1 matching 12 bases. The germline gives CDR1 DFQATT, CDR2 SNEGSKA (reference sequence). This CDR3 region has 18 residues. After removal of 4 bases from V and 4 bases from J, the junction contained 16 bases not matched to a gene. The CDR3 DNA reads as TGCAGTGCTATACTCCCCGGGACAGGGGGCGCGGGAACCTATGGCTACACCTTC. Protein sequence: CSAILPGTGGAGTYGYTF.

This clonotype was seen more than once but under ten times. The chain joins TRBV7-7 to TRBJ1-3; D uncertain. This CDR3 has 13 amino acids. V shed 1 base and J shed 0 bases, with 1 base lying between them. CDR1 and CDR2 (germline): SSHAT, FNYEAQ (reference sequence). In DNA, the CDR3 is TGTGCCAGCAGCTTAGGCTCTGGAAACACCATATATTTT. It specifies CASSLGSGNTIYF.

The V call is TRBV6-5, the J call TRBJ2-5; D gene unclear. Trimming took off 5 bases at V and 5 bases at J, with 15 bases between the two ends. Germline V gives CDR1 MNHEY, CDR2 SVGAGI. This CDR3 is built from 14 residues. In DNA form, the CDR3 reads TGTGCCAGCAGTCCCGGCCTGACATTCGAGACCCAGTACTTC. It is translated as CASSPGLTFETQYF.

This clonotype was seen only a few times. The chain recombines TRBV23-1 with TRBJ2-7, with 8 positions matching TRBD2. TRBV23-1 is an ORF; its function is uncertain. The CDR3 runs to 15 residues. V shed 4 bases, J shed 3 bases, and the junction held 8 bases outside the gene matches. The CDR3 nucleotides are TGCGCCAGCAGTCGAGCGGGAGCAGCCGACTACGAGCAGTACGTC. It is translated as CASSRAGAADYEQYV.

The chain combines TRBV2 with TRBJ2-6; D unresolved. Germline V gene data show CDR1 as SNHLY and CDR2 as FYNNEI. V shed 7 bases and J shed 0 bases, with 7 bases lying between them. This CDR3 contains 14 residues. CDR3 coding DNA: TGTGCCAGCACCATTTTCTCTGGGGCCAACGTCCTGACTTTC. Amino acids: CASTIFSGANVLTF.

The V gene is TRBV6-6, the J gene TRBJ2-7; perhaps TRBD1 as D (6 bases). This CDR3 spans 14 amino acids. Between the trimmed V and J ends, which lost 0 bases and 3 bases, there was a span of 9 bases. From germline, CDR1 is MNHNY and CDR2 SVGAGI (reference sequence). The CDR3 loop is CASSYSGQRYEQYF. DNA of the CDR3: TGTGCCAGCAGTTACTCCGGACAGCGCTACGAGCAGTACTTC.

The chain recombines TRBV4-1 with TRBJ2-3; D is unresolved. Between the trimmed V and J ends, which lost 0 bases and 3 bases, there was a span of 19 bases. The germline gives CDR1 MGHRA, CDR2 YSYEKL. CDR3 length equals 18 residues. The CDR3 region is CASSQEVGHSPGTDTQYF. DNA for the CDR3: TGCGCCAGCAGCCAAGAGGTGGGCCACTCCCCTGGAACAGATACGCAGTATTTT.

The chain has TRBV7-8 and TRBJ1-5; D possibly corresponds to TRBD1 (6 bases). Trimming took 1 base from V and 3 from J, leaving 10 bases between them. From germline, CDR1 is SGHVS and CDR2 FQNEAQ. CDR3 length: 15 amino acids. CDR3 DNA: TGTGCCAGCAGCTTAGGGGGGGGGCCCAATCAGCCCCAGCATTTT. Encoded protein: CASSLGGGPNQPQHF.

The chain's CDR3 is CASSQVGTGLISSGNTIYF. CDR3 bases: TGCGCCAGCAGCCAAGTTGGGACAGGACTAATAAGCTCTGGAAACACCATATATTTT. V and J are TRBV4-1 and TRBJ1-3; TRBD1 agrees at 8 bases. The length of the CDR3 is 19 residues. V lost 1 base, J lost 0 bases, and 11 bases stayed unmatched. CDR1 and CDR2 (germline): MGHRA, YSYEKL.

The chain employs TRBV3-1 and TRBJ1-1, with 7 bases matching TRBD1. With 0 bases clipped from V and 0 bases from J, the junction kept 7 bases outside the gene matches. Per the germline V gene, CDR1 is LGHDT and CDR2 is YNNKEL (reference sequence). This CDR3 contains 17 residues. CDR3 DNA: TGTGCCAGCAGCCAAGATGCGGCAGGGGGGGTGAACACTGAAGCTTTCTTT. Its translation is CASSQDAAGGVNTEAFF.

About this clonotype: No conserved phenylalanine or tryptophan ends this CDR3, so it is likely a read error. The chain employs TRBV3-1 and TRBJ2-1, with D uncertain. CDR1 is LGHDT, CDR2 YNNKEL, per germline (reference sequence). Trimming cost V 4 bases and J 6 bases, with 13 bases left between them. The CDR3 sequence is 14 residues long. In DNA, the CDR3 is TGTGCCAGCAGCCCTACCCCCCGTGGCAATGAGCAGTTCCTC. Translated: CASSPTPRGNEQFL.

The chain uses TRBV6-4 and TRBJ1-1; D is uncertain. This CDR3 region has 13 residues. Germline V gene lookup returns CDR1 MRHNA and CDR2 SNTAGT. Trimming pared 6 bases from V and 1 base from J, leaving 9 bases between. The CDR3: CASRMYRNTEAFF. Here the CDR3 DNA reads TGTGCCAGCAGAATGTACAGGAACACTGAAGCTTTCTTT.

In its sample, this clonotype was seen once. The chain carries TRBV9 and TRBJ1-1, with D unclear. The V gene's germline CDR1 is SGDLS and CDR2 YYNGEE. This CDR3 is 14 amino acids long. V lost 3 bases and J 5 bases, leaving 14 bases between the germline ends. CDR3 amino acids: CASSESRVRTEAFF. CDR3 DNA sequence: TGTGCCAGCAGCGAGTCACGGGTAAGGACTGAAGCTTTCTTT.

The chain carries TRBV28 and TRBJ2-7, with TRBD1 as a possible D gene (6 bases). From germline, CDR1 is MDHEN and CDR2 SYDVKM. The CDR3 extends over 12 amino acids. V lost 9 bases, J lost 6 bases, and 15 bases lay in between. The DNA of the CDR3 is TGTGCCAGTAAGGACAGCCGTGTCGAGCAGTACTTC. Translated: CASKDSRVEQYF.